The T cell receptor beta chain under discussion was sequenced for a study of cytomegalovirus exposure and HLA in healthy donors. Study-wide results and limits: In an earlier analysis, in approximately 570 donors, most V segments appeared productive either ~87% or ~30% of the time. Analysis was carried out at a later point, and it linked a missense DCLRE1C variant to TCR beta V- and J-gene trimming. Sequences of the TCR beta chain were said to predict the HLA-A and HLA-B alleles of most subjects accurately.

The CDR3 has 14 amino acids. Per the germline V gene, CDR1 is SGHRS and CDR2 is YFSETQ. The PCR employed 60 Vbeta primers together with 13 Jbeta primers. Repertoires were generated with immunoSEQ multiplex PCR, while TCRdb's copy carries only in-frame clones and drops some. The sample features about 210,000 clones, with approximately 0.98% in its top ten. For this clone: The antigen is undetermined. The junction departs from germline at one end; a sequencing error may be responsible.

The donors comprised healthy bone marrow donors. Sequenced sample: PBMCs. This clonotype was obtained from a woman aged 30 to 39 in good health and CMV-seropositive. V and J are TRBV5-1 and TRBJ2-5; TRBD2 aligns across 8 bases. CDR3 sequence (DNA): TGCGCCAGCAGCTTCAGAGCGGGGGAAGAAACCCAGTACTTC. Amino acids: CASSFRAGEETQYF.